The 21 T cell receptor beta chains listed next were all sequenced from one sample in a study of T cell responses to AZD1222 COVID-19 vaccine. TCRdb keeps only in-frame clones here, not all; method: immunoSEQ multiplex PCR. The table has 120,000 to 150,000 clones, around 90% seen once. This specimen consisted of peripheral blood, obtained on day 0 of AZD1222 vaccination. These receptors all stem from an adult in good health.

The chain uses TRBV28 and TRBJ1-2; 7 bases are a match to TRBD1. Germline loops: CDR1 MDHEN, CDR2 SYDVKM. The CDR3 has 14 amino acids. The V gene end was trimmed by 4 bases and the J gene end by 7 bases; junction bases not matched to a gene: 9. DNA for the CDR3: TGTGCCAGCAGTTCAAGACAGGGCTTGTTTGGCTACACCTTC. Its protein is CASSSRQGLFGYTF.

The V call is TRBV7-9, the J call TRBJ2-7; 8 nucleotides line up with TRBD1. The ends lost 5 bases at V and 0 bases at J; junction bases unmatched: 6. Germline V gene data show CDR1 as SEHNR and CDR2 as FQNEAQ (reference sequence). This CDR3 has 15 amino acids. Here the CDR3 DNA reads TGTGCCAGCAGCGAGTCGGGACAGGCCTCCTACGAGCAGTACTTC. This translates into CASSESGQASYEQYF.

The V gene is TRBV5-1, the J gene TRBJ2-2; D possibly corresponds to TRBD1 (6 bases). Trimming stripped 7 bases from V and 7 bases from J, with 14 bases between. Germline V lookup: CDR1 SGHRS, CDR2 YFSETQ. This CDR3 is built from 13 residues. CDR3 bases: TGCGCCAGCCGTGGACAGCAGGGCGGGGAGCTGTTTTTT. It is translated as CASRGQQGGELFF.

This rearrangement joins TRBV28 to TRBJ1-2; D gene uncertain. The CDR3 runs 12 residues. Trimming stripped 10 bases from V and 13 bases from J, with 22 bases between. CDR1 is MDHEN, CDR2 SYDVKM, per germline. CDR3 residues: CATGTTSLEGTF. DNA of the CDR3: TGTGCCACCGGAACCACCTCACTAGAGGGCACCTTC.

This clone was recorded once. CDR3: CASTPRGDNEKLFF. For the CDR3, the DNA is TGTGCCAGTACCCCCCGGGGGGATAATGAAAAACTGTTTTTT. The rearrangement uses TRBV19 and TRBJ1-4; maybe TRBD1 (5 bases). Trimming pared 7 bases from V and 4 bases from J, leaving 13 bases between. In germline, CDR1 is LNHDA, CDR2 SQIVND (reference sequence). The CDR3 has 14 amino acids. Complete variable domain (other parts from reference TRBV19 and TRBJ1-4): DGGITQSPKYLFRKEGQNVTLSCEQNLNHDAMYWYRQDPGQGLRLIYYSQIVNDFQKGDIAEGYSVSREKKESFPLTVTSAQKNPTAFYLCASTPRGDNEKLFFGSGTQLSVL.

This clone came up a few times. The rearrangement uses TRBV5-5 and TRBJ2-1, with TRBD2 as a possible D gene (7 bases). With 5 bases removed from V and 0 bases from J, the gap between germline ends came to 12 bases. There are 15 residues in the CDR3. Germline V gene lookup returns CDR1 SGHKS and CDR2 YYEKEE (reference sequence). This CDR3 reads CASRIRGASYNEQFF. Written as DNA, the CDR3 is TGTGCCAGCAGGATCCGGGGGGCCTCCTACAATGAGCAGTTCTTC.

The chain combines TRBV6-5 with TRBJ2-1, with 8 bases that match TRBD2. The junction had 9 bases not matched to a gene; V was cut back by 2 bases and J by 6 bases. Germline lookup yields CDR1 MNHEY and CDR2 SVGAGI. The CDR3 has 16 amino acids. CDR3: CASSYEHWGTSNEQFF. As DNA, the CDR3 is TGTGCCAGCAGTTACGAACATTGGGGGACTAGCAATGAGCAGTTCTTC.

The chain is built from TRBV11-2 and TRBJ1-2; TRBD1 is a possible D gene (6 bases). CDR3 length: 14 residues. V shed 5 bases and J shed 2 bases, with 12 bases lying between them. The germline CDR1 and CDR2 sequences are SGHAT and FQNNGV. CDR3 region: CASSPRGLNYGYTF. Here the CDR3 DNA reads TGTGCCAGCAGCCCGAGGGGGTTAAACTATGGCTACACCTTC.

The chain links TRBV28 to TRBJ1-5; TRBD1 agrees at 7 bases. Germline CDR1 reads MDHEN; CDR2 reads SYDVKM. CDR3 length: 14 amino acids. With V trimmed by 6 bases and J by 4 bases, 6 bases remained unmatched. In DNA, the CDR3 is TGTGCCAGCAGCTCCGGGACAGCTAATCAGCCCCAGCATTTT. Protein: CASSSGTANQPQHF.

This clone was observed a single time. The chain carries TRBV27 and TRBJ1-2, with 8 nucleotides matching TRBD1. Germline trimming cut 5 bases from V and 0 bases from J; bases unmatched to any gene: 5. The V gene's germline CDR1 is MNHEY and CDR2 SMNVEV (reference sequence). The CDR3 consists of 15 residues. This CDR3 is CASSALQGANYGYTF. In nucleotides, the CDR3 is TGTGCCAGCAGTGCCCTACAGGGGGCTAACTATGGCTACACCTTC.

In its sample, this clone was seen once. This chain joins TRBV7-9 and TRBJ2-5, with D maybe TRBD1 (6 bases). The CDR3 is 14 amino acids. CDR1 and CDR2 from the germline V gene are SEHNR and FQNEAQ (reference sequence). Trimming took 6 bases from V and 1 from J, leaving 12 bases between them. The CDR3 DNA reads as TGTGCCAGCAGGTCCGACAGGTTCCAAGAGACCCAGTACTTC. It specifies CASRSDRFQETQYF.

In its sample, this clone was seen once. The V and J genes are TRBV6-2 or TRBV6-3 and TRBJ1-2, with unresolved D. CDR3 length equals 12 residues. Trimming stripped 0 bases from V and 7 bases from J, with 6 bases between. CDR1 MNHEY and CDR2 SVGEGT come from the germline V gene. CDR3 in DNA: TGTGCCAGCAGTTACTCGTCTGGTGGCTACACCTTC. Translation: CASSYSSGGYTF.

The chain is built from TRBV29-1 and TRBJ2-1, with a possible D match to TRBD2 (5 bases). Germline CDR1 is SQVTM and CDR2 is ANQGSEA. Trimming shortened V by 0 bases and J by 10 bases, and 25 bases separated the two germline ends. This CDR3 has 17 amino acids. As DNA, the CDR3 is TGCAGCGTTGAAGATCGCCGACTGCTAGCTGTATCGGGGGAGCAGTTCTTC. Protein: CSVEDRRLLAVSGEQFF.

V gene TRBV4-1 combines with J gene TRBJ2-5; D gene ambiguous. The germline V and J ends were trimmed by 0 bases and 7 bases, with 12 bases remaining between them. Germline CDR1 reads MGHRA; CDR2 reads YSYEKL. This CDR3 has 14 amino acids. CDR3 coding DNA: TGCGCCAGCAGCCAAGATAGGTCCTTCGTGACCCAGTACTTC. It is translated as CASSQDRSFVTQYF.

The chain combines TRBV20-1 with TRBJ1-2; D is unresolved. This CDR3 is built from 10 residues. CDR1 is DFQATT and CDR2 is SNEGSKA in the germline V gene (reference sequence). V lost 6 bases and J 6 bases, leaving 8 bases between the germline ends. The CDR3, as DNA: TGCAGTGCCAACCCCAATGGCTACACCTTC. It specifies CSANPNGYTF.

V usage is TRBV7-9 and J usage is TRBJ1-2, with unresolved D. The CDR3 covers 11 residues. V was trimmed by 5 bases and J by 2 bases, leaving 3 bases between them. CDR1 is SEHNR and CDR2 is FQNEAQ in the germline V gene (reference sequence). The chain's CDR3 is CASSMNYGYTF. The CDR3, as DNA: TGTGCCAGCAGCATGAACTATGGCTACACCTTC.

The chain carries TRBV29-1 and TRBJ2-3; unclear D gene. The germline gives CDR1 SQVTM, CDR2 ANQGSEA. V was trimmed by 0 bases and J by 4 bases, leaving 14 bases between them. The CDR3 has 15 residues. CDR3 sequence: CSVEDSSSSPDTQYF. The CDR3, as DNA: TGCAGCGTTGAAGATTCTAGTTCAAGTCCAGATACGCAGTATTTT.

The V and J genes are TRBV5-1 and TRBJ2-5, with D possibly matching TRBD1 (6 bases). In germline, CDR1 is SGHRS, CDR2 YFSETQ. The CDR3 consists of 15 residues. The V end lost 5 bases, the J end lost 5 bases, and 19 bases lay between the germline ends. The CDR3 bases are TGCGCCAGCAGAGAGGGGCCCACAGGGTTGGAGACCCAGTACTTC. As protein: CASREGPTGLETQYF.

V is TRBV20-1 and J is TRBJ1-1; D is unclear. The CDR3 is 8 residues long. V shed 5 bases and J shed 14 bases, with 9 bases lying between them. Germline CDR1 and CDR2: DFQATT and SNEGSKA (reference sequence). CDR3 in DNA: TGCAGTGCTGTAAGTCCCTTCTTT. As protein: CSAVSPFF.

The V and J genes are TRBV4-1 and TRBJ2-5; D uncertain. Trimming removed 0 bases at V and 8 bases at J, with 13 bases between. CDR3 length equals 14 residues. Germline CDR1 MGHRA, CDR2 YSYEKL. DNA for the CDR3: TGCGCCAGCAGCCAAGATCGGGCGGTTCAAACCCAGTACTTC. Translated: CASSQDRAVQTQYF.

The genes are TRBV7-9 and TRBJ1-1; D call uncertain. Trimming stripped 5 bases from V and 1 base from J, with 8 bases between. Germline V gene data show CDR1 as SEHNR and CDR2 as FQNEAQ (reference sequence). This CDR3 contains 13 residues. The CDR3: CASSTTENTEAFF. The CDR3 DNA is TGTGCCAGCAGCACAACGGAGAACACTGAAGCTTTCTTT. Variable domain in full (rest from reference TRBV7-9 and TRBJ1-1): DTGVSQNPRHKITKRGQNVTFRCDPISEHNRLYWYRQTLGQGPEFLTYFQNEAQLEKSRLLSDRFSAERPKGSFSTLEIQRTEQGDSAMYLCASSTTENTEAFFGQGTRLTVV.